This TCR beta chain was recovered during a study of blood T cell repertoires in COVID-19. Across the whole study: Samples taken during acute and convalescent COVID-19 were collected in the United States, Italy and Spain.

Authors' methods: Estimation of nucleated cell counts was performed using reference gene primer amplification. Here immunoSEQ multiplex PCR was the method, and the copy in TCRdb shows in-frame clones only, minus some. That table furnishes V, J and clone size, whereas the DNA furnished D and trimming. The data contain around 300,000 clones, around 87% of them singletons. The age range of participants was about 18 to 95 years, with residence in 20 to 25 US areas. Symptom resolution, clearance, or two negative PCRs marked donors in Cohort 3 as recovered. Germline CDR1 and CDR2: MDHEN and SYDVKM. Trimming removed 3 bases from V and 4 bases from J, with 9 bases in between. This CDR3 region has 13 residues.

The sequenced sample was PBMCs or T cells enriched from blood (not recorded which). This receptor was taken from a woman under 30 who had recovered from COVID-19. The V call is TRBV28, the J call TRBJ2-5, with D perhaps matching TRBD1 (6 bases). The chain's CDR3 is CASSFGGGETQYF. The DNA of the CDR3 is TGTGCCAGCAGTTTTGGGGGCGGAGAGACCCAGTACTTC. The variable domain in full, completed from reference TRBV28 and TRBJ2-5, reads DVKVTQSSRYLVKRTGEKVFLECVQDMDHENMFWYRQDPGLGLRLIYFSYDVKMKEKGDIPEGYSVSREKKERFSLILESASTNQTSMYLCASSFGGGETQYFGPGTRLLVL.